The 19 T cell receptor beta chains below come from one sample, sequenced in a study of Ad26.COV2.S vaccination and SARS-CoV-2 variants. Assay used: immunoSEQ multiplex PCR; TCRdb lists only in-frame clones, some missing. The table lists roughly 330,000 clones, approximately 87% of them singletons. Treatment noted: around 19 received Ad26.COV2.S at low or high dose, single or two shots; about 5 received placebo; per-sample allocation not given. Following the first vaccine or placebo injection, samples were taken on day 63. The input for sequencing was peripheral blood, taken in a trial of Ad26.COV2.S vaccine versus placebo. These receptors originate from a person aged 18-60 years who received the Ad26.COV2.S COVID-19 vaccine or a placebo.

J is TRBJ1-2 and V is TRBV25-1; TRBD1 matches 12 bases. This CDR3 has 17 amino acids. Looked up from germline, CDR1 is MGHDK and CDR2 is SYGVNS. With 4 bases clipped from V and 4 bases from J, the junction kept 10 bases outside the gene matches. The CDR3 DNA reads TGTGCCAGCAGTGTGGGACAGGGGGCTGCCTCTAGCTATGGCTACACCTTC. It translates to CASSVGQGAASSYGYTF.

The chain couples TRBV6-5 to TRBJ1-1; 8 nucleotides agree with TRBD1. The CDR3 contains 15 residues. Germline assignment: CDR1 MNHEY and CDR2 SVGAGI. V gave up 6 bases and J gave up 0 bases; unmatched junction bases: 6. The CDR3 bases are TGTGCCAGCAGCGGGGACAGGAGTATGAACACTGAAGCTTTCTTT. It codes for CASSGDRSMNTEAFF.

This clone occurred once. The chain employs TRBV24-1 and TRBJ2-2; 11 bases fit TRBD2. V trimming: 5 bases; J trimming: 0 bases; junction bases outside the gene matches: 10. Germline CDR1 KGHDR, CDR2 SFDVKD. The CDR3 consists of 19 residues. DNA for the CDR3: TGTGCCACCAGTGGCCTGACTAGCGGGGAGAAGGCGAACACCGGGGAGCTGTTTTTT. It yields the protein CATSGLTSGEKANTGELFF.

The chain has TRBV6-2 or TRBV6-3 and TRBJ2-7; possibly TRBD2 for D (6 bases). Per germline, CDR1 MNHEY and CDR2 SVGEGT. There are 17 residues in the CDR3. V lost 2 bases, J lost 2 bases, and 19 bases lay in between. The DNA for the CDR3 is TGTGCCAGCAGTTACCCCCTAACCTCCGGGACTCCCTACGAGCAGTACGTC. Encoded protein: CASSYPLTSGTPYEQYV.

The V call is TRBV4-1, the J call TRBJ2-7; 7 bases fit TRBD2. The CDR3 is 14 amino acids. The ends lost 4 bases at V and 5 bases at J; junction bases unmatched: 8. In germline, CDR1 is MGHRA, CDR2 YSYEKL. CDR3 DNA: TGCGCCAGCAGCCCCCGGGGGGTGGTCGACGAGCAGTACTTC. This gives the protein CASSPRGVVDEQYF.

V usage is TRBV12-3 or TRBV12-4 and J usage is TRBJ2-7, with TRBD1 as a possible D gene (5 bases). The CDR3 sequence is 13 residues long. Trimming stripped 7 bases from V and 3 bases from J, with 13 bases between. Here the CDR3 reads CASISEQVYEQYV. The CDR3 nucleotides are TGTGCCAGCATCTCGGAACAGGTCTACGAGCAGTACGTC.

The CDR3 nucleotides read TGTGCCAGCTCACCGACAGGGCCGAGCTCTGGAAACACCATATATTTT. This codes for CASSPTGPSSGNTIYF. V gene TRBV18 combines with J gene TRBJ1-3; TRBD1 agrees at 7 bases. V trimming: 3 bases; J trimming: 0 bases; junction bases outside the gene matches: 5. The CDR3 sequence is 16 residues long. Germline CDR1 is KGHSH and CDR2 is LQKENI.

The CDR3 DNA reads TGTGCCAGCAGCTTAGAACGGGGCACTGAAGCTTTCTTT. Protein sequence: CASSLERGTEAFF. The chain joins TRBV11-3 to TRBJ1-1; D call uncertain. CDR3 size: 13 residues. Germline values: CDR1 SGHNT, CDR2 YENEEA. V lost 0 bases to trimming and J lost 4 bases, with 6 bases between them.

The chain couples TRBV5-4 to TRBJ1-6, with TRBD1 matching over 8 bases. The CDR3 length is 15 residues. CDR1 and CDR2 from the germline V gene are SGHNT and YYREEE (reference sequence). Trimming at V came to 3 bases and at J to 9 bases, leaving 8 bases not matched to a gene. CDR3 sequence: CASSWGTGLASPLHF. In DNA form, the CDR3 reads TGTGCCAGCAGCTGGGGGACAGGTCTCGCTTCACCCCTCCACTTT.

The rearrangement uses TRBV6-6 and TRBJ2-5; D gene ambiguous. The V gene's germline CDR1 is MNHNY and CDR2 SVGAGI (reference sequence). The V gene lost 6 bases and the J gene lost 4 bases, with 6 bases spanning the gap. This CDR3 has 11 amino acids. CDR3 sequence (DNA): TGTGCCAGCAGGCGGCGAGAGACCCAGTACTTC. Residues: CASRRRETQYF.

V and J are TRBV7-9 and TRBJ1-4, with 7 nucleotides matching TRBD1. The CDR3 consists of 15 residues. The germline gives CDR1 SEHNR, CDR2 FQNEAQ (reference sequence). Germline trimming cut 4 bases from V and 4 bases from J; bases unmatched to any gene: 6. In nucleotides, the CDR3 is TGTGCCAGCAGCTCATCGACAGGGCTTAATGAAAAACTGTTTTTT. It encodes CASSSSTGLNEKLFF.

V and J are TRBV19 and TRBJ2-3; TRBD2 is a possible D gene (6 bases). This CDR3 spans 15 amino acids. Germline values: CDR1 LNHDA, CDR2 SQIVND (reference sequence). Trimming removed 4 bases at V and 7 bases at J, with 18 bases between. The CDR3 here is CASSRSSEGTNTQYF. DNA of the CDR3: TGTGCCAGTAGTAGGTCTAGCGAGGGGACGAATACGCAGTATTTT.

This chain joins TRBV5-1 and TRBJ1-6, with TRBD1 matching over 8 bases. The CDR3 has 16 residues. After removal of 0 bases from V and 10 bases from J, the junction contained 9 bases not matched to a gene. Germline loops: CDR1 SGHRS, CDR2 YFSETQ. CDR3 in amino acids: CASSLEGQGLDSPLHF. In DNA, the CDR3 is TGCGCCAGCAGCTTGGAAGGACAGGGCCTAGACTCACCCCTCCACTTT.

The genes are TRBV7-8 and TRBJ1-1; possibly TRBD1 for D (6 bases). The germline gives CDR1 SGHVS, CDR2 FQNEAQ. This CDR3 contains 14 residues. V lost 5 bases to trimming and J lost 1 base, with 11 bases between them. This CDR3 is CASSLGQPNTEAFF. As DNA, the CDR3 is TGTGCCAGCAGCCTCGGACAGCCGAACACTGAAGCTTTCTTT.

V gene TRBV5-4 combines with J gene TRBJ2-2; D uncertain. V was trimmed by 7 bases and J by 5 bases, leaving 9 bases between them. Germline CDR1 reads SGHNT; CDR2 reads YYREEE (reference sequence). CDR3 length: 12 amino acids. This CDR3 is CASFSGTGELFF. CDR3 DNA sequence: TGTGCCAGCTTCAGTGGTACCGGGGAGCTGTTTTTT.

The chain joins TRBV28 to TRBJ1-6; D gene uncertain. The V end lost 6 bases, the J end lost 9 bases, and 9 bases lay between the germline ends. CDR1 and CDR2 from the germline V gene are MDHEN and SYDVKM. There are 12 residues in the CDR3. The CDR3 loop is CASSLVGSPLHF. CDR3 bases: TGTGCCAGCAGCCTGGTGGGTTCACCCCTCCACTTT.

The chain has TRBV19 and TRBJ1-1; D ambiguous. Germline values: CDR1 LNHDA, CDR2 SQIVND (reference sequence). Deletions cut 2 bases from V and 5 bases from J, with 9 bases between. This CDR3 region has 13 residues. In DNA, the CDR3 is TGTGCCAGTAGTATAAGTGGGTGGACTGAAGCTTTCTTT. It encodes CASSISGWTEAFF.

The V gene is TRBV5-6, the J gene TRBJ1-1, with 7 bases aligning to TRBD1. The CDR3 has 15 amino acids. Germline V gives CDR1 SGHDT, CDR2 YYEEEE. V shed 0 bases and J 5 bases; nucleotides not matched to a gene: 7. CDR3 in DNA: TGTGCCAGCAGCTTGGGACAGGGTGTCGTTACTGAAGCTTTCTTT. It is translated as CASSLGQGVVTEAFF.

As DNA, the CDR3 is TGTGCCAGCAGCCCCGACAGGGGTCGTCCCGGGGAGCTGTTTTTT. The encoded protein is CASSPDRGRPGELFF. The chain links TRBV7-3 to TRBJ2-2; 8 nucleotides match TRBD1. V shed 5 bases and J 6 bases; nucleotides not matched to a gene: 8. The length of the CDR3 is 15 residues. Per the germline V gene, CDR1 is SGHTA and CDR2 is FQGTGA.